This T cell receptor (beta chain) derives from a study of T-cell reconstitution after alpha-beta-depleted transplantation in children. Unique molecular identifiers were incorporated when the TCRbeta library was constructed. TCRdb itself ran the PCR reads through MiXCR, one entry per CDR3 protein. This sample has some 520,000 distinct CDR3 sequences, with less than 35% found just once. The CDR3 runs 14 residues. V was trimmed by 2 bases and J by 2 bases, leaving 9 bases between them. The chain links TRBV12-3 or TRBV12-4 to TRBJ1-1; TRBD1 is a possible D gene (6 bases). This clonotype originated in a human donor who donated a stem cell graft to a child with aplastic anemia. The material sequenced was PBMCs from the stem cell graft donor, taken from the stem cell graft. Here the CDR3 DNA reads TGTGCCAGCAGTTTACAGGGGCCAAACACTGAAGCTTTCTTT. It yields the protein CASSLQGPNTEAFF.